These T cell receptor beta chains were read from a single sample in a study of T cell responses to AZD1222 COVID-19 vaccine. Generated by immunoSEQ multiplex PCR, the TCRdb table keeps only in-frame clones and is missing some. The sample lists approximately 92,000 clones; 85% to 90% were seen once. Sequenced material: peripheral blood, taken on day 0 of AZD1222 vaccination. The source of these receptors is an adult in good health. Both conserved end residues are trimmed from each CDR3. A D gene is named only where the DNA matches it firmly.

TRBV21-1,.,TRBJ1-2,ASSKVDNYGYT
TRBV6-5,.,TRBJ1-5,ATSRGWEDQPQH
TRBV2,.,TRBJ1-1,ASSERGREGGRTEAF
TRBV5-1,.,TRBJ2-1,ASSRTTGREHNEQF
TRBV6-5,.,TRBJ2-2,ASRQQGRGELF
TRBV13,.,TRBJ1-6,ASSYRQGNSPLH
TRBV5-1,TRBD2,TRBJ2-3,ASSVGLASRRTDTQY
TRBV27,.,TRBJ1-6,ASSLSKSSYNSPLH
TRBV12-3/TRBV12-4,.,TRBJ2-3,ASSFLLDTQY
TRBV28,.,TRBJ1-1,ASSLHAGNTEAF
TRBV2,.,TRBJ2-5,ASSWGAGETQY
TRBV5-1,.,TRBJ1-3,ASSRDSYRSGNTIY
TRBV6-5,.,TRBJ1-2,ASWSGDATNYGYT
TRBV4-1,TRBD2,TRBJ2-1,ASSPFGLAGTYNEQF
TRBV5-1,TRBD2,TRBJ2-3,ASSRSGGADTDTQY
TRBV3-1/TRBV3-2,TRBD2,TRBJ2-5,ASSQGASGGQETQY
TRBV15,.,TRBJ1-4,ATSRDRQVREKLF
TRBV6-5,TRBD2,TRBJ2-3,ASSYGGGRYTQY
TRBV7-2,TRBD1,TRBJ1-1,ASSTTGGKGSEAF